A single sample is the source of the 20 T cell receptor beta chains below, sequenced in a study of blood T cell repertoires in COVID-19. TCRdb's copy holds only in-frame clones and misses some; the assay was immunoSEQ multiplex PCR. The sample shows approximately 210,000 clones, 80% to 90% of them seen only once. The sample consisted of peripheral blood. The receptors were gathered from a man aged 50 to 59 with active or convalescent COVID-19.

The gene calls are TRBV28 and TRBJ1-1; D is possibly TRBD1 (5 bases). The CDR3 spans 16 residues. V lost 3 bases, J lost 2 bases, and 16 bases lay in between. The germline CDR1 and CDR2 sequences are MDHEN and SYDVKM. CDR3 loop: CASSFGPGGENTEAFF. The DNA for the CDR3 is TGTGCCAGCAGTTTTGGACCCGGAGGGGAAAACACTGAAGCTTTCTTT.

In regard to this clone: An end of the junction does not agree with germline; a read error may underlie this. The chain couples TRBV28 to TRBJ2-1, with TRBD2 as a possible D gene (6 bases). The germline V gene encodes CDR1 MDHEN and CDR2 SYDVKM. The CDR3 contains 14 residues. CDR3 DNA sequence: TGTGCCAGCAGGGCTCGGGACTCCCACAATGAGCAGTTCTTC. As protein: CASRARDSHNEQFF. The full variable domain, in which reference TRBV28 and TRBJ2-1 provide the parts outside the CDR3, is DVKVTQSSRYLVKRTGEKVFLECVQDMDHENMFWYRQDPGLGLRLIYFSYDVKMKEKGDIPEGYSVSREKKERFSLILESASTNQTSMYLCASRARDSHNEQFFGPGTRLTVL.

CDR3 DNA sequence: TGTGCCAGCGGGCCTACAGGGACGGACGCTACCTACGAGCAGTACTTC. It is translated as CASGPTGTDATYEQYF. The chain combines TRBV28 with TRBJ2-7, with D perhaps matching TRBD1 (6 bases). V was shortened by 8 bases and J by 2 bases, with 22 bases between the two germline ends. The CDR3 runs 16 residues. The germline V gene encodes CDR1 MDHEN and CDR2 SYDVKM.

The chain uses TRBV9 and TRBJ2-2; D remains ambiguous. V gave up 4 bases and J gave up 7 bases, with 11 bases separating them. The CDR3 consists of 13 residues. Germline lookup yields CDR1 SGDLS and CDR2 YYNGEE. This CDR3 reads CASSFTSDGELFF. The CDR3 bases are TGTGCCAGCAGCTTCACCTCAGACGGGGAGCTGTTTTTT.

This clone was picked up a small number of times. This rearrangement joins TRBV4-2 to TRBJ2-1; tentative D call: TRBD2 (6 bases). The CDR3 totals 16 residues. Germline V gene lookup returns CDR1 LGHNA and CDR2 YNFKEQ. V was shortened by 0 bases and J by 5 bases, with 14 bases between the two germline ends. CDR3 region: CASSQDQAGRHNEQFF. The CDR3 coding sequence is TGTGCCAGCAGCCAAGATCAGGCAGGGAGGCACAATGAGCAGTTCTTC.

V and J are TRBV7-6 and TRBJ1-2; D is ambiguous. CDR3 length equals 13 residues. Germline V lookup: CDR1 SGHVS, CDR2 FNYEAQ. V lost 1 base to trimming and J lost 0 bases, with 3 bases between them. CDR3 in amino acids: CASSLDSNYGYTF. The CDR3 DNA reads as TGTGCCAGCAGCTTAGACTCTAACTATGGCTACACCTTC.

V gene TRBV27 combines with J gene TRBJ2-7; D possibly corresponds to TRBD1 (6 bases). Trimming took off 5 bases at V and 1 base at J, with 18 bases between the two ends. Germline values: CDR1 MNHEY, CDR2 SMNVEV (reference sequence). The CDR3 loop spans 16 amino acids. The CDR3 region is CASSLRGVDSSYEQYF. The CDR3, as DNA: TGTGCCAGCAGTCTCAGGGGAGTGGACAGTTCCTACGAGCAGTACTTC.

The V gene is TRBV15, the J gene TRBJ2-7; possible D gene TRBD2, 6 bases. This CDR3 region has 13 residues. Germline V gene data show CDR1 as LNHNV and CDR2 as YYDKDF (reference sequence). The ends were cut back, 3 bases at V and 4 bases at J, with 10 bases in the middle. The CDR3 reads CATSRDSGYEQYF. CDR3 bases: TGTGCCACCAGCAGGGATAGCGGTTACGAGCAGTACTTC.

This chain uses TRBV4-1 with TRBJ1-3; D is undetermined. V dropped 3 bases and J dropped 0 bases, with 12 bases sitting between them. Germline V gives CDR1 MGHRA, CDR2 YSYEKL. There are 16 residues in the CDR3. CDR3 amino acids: CASSQAGRISGNTIYF. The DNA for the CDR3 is TGCGCCAGCAGCCAGGCCGGGAGGATCTCTGGAAACACCATATATTTT.

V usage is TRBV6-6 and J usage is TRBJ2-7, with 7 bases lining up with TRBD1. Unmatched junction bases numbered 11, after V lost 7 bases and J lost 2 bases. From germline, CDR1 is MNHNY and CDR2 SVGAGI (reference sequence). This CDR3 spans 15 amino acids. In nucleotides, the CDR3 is TGTGCCAGCACTGACCCCGGGACAGCGACCTACGAGCAGTACTTC. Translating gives CASTDPGTATYEQYF.

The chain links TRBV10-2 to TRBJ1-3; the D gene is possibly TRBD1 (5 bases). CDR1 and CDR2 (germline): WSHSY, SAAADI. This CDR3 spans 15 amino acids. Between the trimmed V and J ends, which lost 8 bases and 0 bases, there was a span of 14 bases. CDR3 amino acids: CASSMGGSSGNTIYF. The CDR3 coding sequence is TGCGCCAGCTCCATGGGGGGGTCCTCTGGAAACACCATATATTTT.

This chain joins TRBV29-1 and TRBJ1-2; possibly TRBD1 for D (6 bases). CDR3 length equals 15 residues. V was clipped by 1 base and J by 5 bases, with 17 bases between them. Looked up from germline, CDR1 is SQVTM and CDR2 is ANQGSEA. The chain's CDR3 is CSVEGLAGAGYGYTF. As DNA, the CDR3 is TGCAGCGTTGAAGGGTTAGCAGGGGCCGGTTATGGCTACACCTTC.

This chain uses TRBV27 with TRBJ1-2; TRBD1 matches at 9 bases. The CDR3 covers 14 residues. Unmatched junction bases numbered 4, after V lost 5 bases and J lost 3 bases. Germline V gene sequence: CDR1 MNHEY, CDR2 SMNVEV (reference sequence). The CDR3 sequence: CASSHDRGDYGYTF. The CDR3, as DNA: TGTGCCAGCAGTCACGACAGGGGGGACTATGGCTACACCTTC.

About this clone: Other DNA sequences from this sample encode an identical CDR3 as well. The CDR3 sequence: CASSLTGWGTEAFF. DNA of the CDR3: TGTGCCAGCAGCTTGACAGGGTGGGGCACTGAAGCTTTCTTT. The rearrangement uses TRBV7-2 and TRBJ1-1; TRBD1 matches 7 bases. The length of the CDR3 is 14 residues. Germline trimming cut 3 bases from V and 4 bases from J; bases unmatched to any gene: 5. Germline CDR1 and CDR2: SGHTA and FQGNSA.

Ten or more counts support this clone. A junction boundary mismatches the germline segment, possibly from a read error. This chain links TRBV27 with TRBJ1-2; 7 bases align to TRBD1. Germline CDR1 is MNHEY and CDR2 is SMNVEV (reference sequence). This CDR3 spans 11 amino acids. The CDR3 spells CASSTGVKSIF. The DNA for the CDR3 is TGTGCCAGCAGTACAGGGGTAAAGTCTATCTTC.

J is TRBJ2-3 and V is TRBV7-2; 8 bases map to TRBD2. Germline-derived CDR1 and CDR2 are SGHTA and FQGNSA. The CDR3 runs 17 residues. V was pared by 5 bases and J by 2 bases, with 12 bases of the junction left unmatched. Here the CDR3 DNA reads TGTGCCAGCAGCCCAGCACTGGGACTAGGAAACACAGATACGCAGTATTTT. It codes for CASSPALGLGNTDTQYF.

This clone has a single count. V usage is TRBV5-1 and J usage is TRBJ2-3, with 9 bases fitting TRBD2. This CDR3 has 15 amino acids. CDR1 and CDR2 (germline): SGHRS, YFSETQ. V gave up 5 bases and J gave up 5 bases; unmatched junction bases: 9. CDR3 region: CASSSGLALIDTQYF. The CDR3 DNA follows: TGCGCCAGCAGTTCTGGACTAGCGTTAATAGATACGCAGTATTTT.

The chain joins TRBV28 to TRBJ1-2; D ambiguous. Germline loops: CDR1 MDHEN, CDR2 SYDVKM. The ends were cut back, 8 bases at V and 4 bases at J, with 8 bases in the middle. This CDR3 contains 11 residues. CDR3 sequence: CASAGSYGYTF. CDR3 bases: TGTGCCAGCGCCGGGTCCTATGGCTACACCTTC.

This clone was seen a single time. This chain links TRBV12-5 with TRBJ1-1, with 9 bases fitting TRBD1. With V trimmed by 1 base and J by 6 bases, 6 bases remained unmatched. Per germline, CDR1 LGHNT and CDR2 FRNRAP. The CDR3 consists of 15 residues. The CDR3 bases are TGTGCTAGTGGTTTGGCAACAGGGGGCGCCTCTGAAGCTTTCTTT. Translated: CASGLATGGASEAFF.

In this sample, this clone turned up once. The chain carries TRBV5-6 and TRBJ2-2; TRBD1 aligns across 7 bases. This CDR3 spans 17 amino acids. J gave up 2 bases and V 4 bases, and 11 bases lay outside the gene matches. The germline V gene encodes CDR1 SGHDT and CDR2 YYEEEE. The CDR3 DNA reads TGTGCCAGCAGCCTGGCCAGACAGGGCCTAAACACCGGGGAGCTGTTTTTT. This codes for CASSLARQGLNTGELFF.